The 12 T cell receptor beta chains below come from one sample, sequenced in a study of blood T cell repertoires in COVID-19. Profiled with immunoSEQ multiplex PCR; TCRdb holds only in-frame clones, not every one. This sample has about 200,000 clones, with 86% found just once. The sample comprised peripheral blood. The receptors originated from a woman in her seventies with acute or convalescent COVID-19.

This clone is a singleton in its sample. J is TRBJ2-2 and V is TRBV11-3; 10 bases are a match to TRBD2. The CDR3 sequence is 16 residues long. Germline trimming cut 1 base from V and 7 bases from J; bases unmatched to any gene: 6. CDR1 and CDR2 (germline): SGHNT, YENEEA. CDR3 sequence reads: CASSLVPAGGGGELFF. The CDR3 DNA reads TGTGCCAGCAGCTTAGTCCCAGCGGGAGGGGGCGGGGAGCTGTTTTTT.

This chain links TRBV7-8 with TRBJ2-7, with D maybe TRBD1 (6 bases). CDR1 is SGHVS and CDR2 is FQNEAQ in the germline V gene. Between the trimmed V and J ends, which lost 1 base and 5 bases, there was a span of 15 bases. The CDR3 totals 15 residues. As DNA, the CDR3 is TGTGCCAGCAGCTTAGGGGGGCCGGGACAAGACGAGCAGTACTTC. Its protein is CASSLGGPGQDEQYF.

The DNA for the CDR3 is TGTGCCACCAGTGATACTAGCGGGAGAGGGTACTCCTACAATGAGCAGTTCTTC. Encoded protein: CATSDTSGRGYSYNEQFF. The rearrangement links TRBV24-1 to TRBJ2-1, with TRBD2 matching 11 bases. V lost 3 bases, J lost 0 bases, and 6 bases stayed unmatched. Germline values: CDR1 KGHDR, CDR2 SFDVKD. CDR3 length: 18 residues.

Only a few counts were recorded for this clone. The V and J genes are TRBV19 and TRBJ2-2, with 7 nucleotides matching TRBD1. V shed 5 bases, J shed 2 bases, and the junction held 8 bases outside the gene matches. The CDR3 totals 16 residues. CDR1 LNHDA and CDR2 SQIVND come from the germline V gene (reference sequence). CDR3 amino acids: CASSAIRDSNTGELFF. In DNA form, the CDR3 reads TGTGCCAGTAGTGCAATACGGGACAGCAACACCGGGGAGCTGTTTTTT.

The chain links TRBV24-1 to TRBJ2-3; TRBD2 matches at 9 bases. From germline, CDR1 is KGHDR and CDR2 SFDVKD. The CDR3 runs 13 residues. Unmatched junction bases numbered 0, after V lost 9 bases and J lost 0 bases. CDR3: CATAGGSTDTQYF. In DNA form, the CDR3 reads TGTGCCACCGCGGGGGGGAGCACAGATACGCAGTATTTT.

The chain carries TRBV7-9 and TRBJ1-1; weak D call: TRBD1 (6 bases). V was clipped by 2 bases and J by 4 bases, with 14 bases between them. CDR1 and CDR2 (germline): SEHNR, FQNEAQ (reference sequence). There are 15 residues in the CDR3. Written as DNA, the CDR3 is TGTGCCAGCAGCTTACCCGCACAGGGCAGCACTGAAGCTTTCTTT. Its protein is CASSLPAQGSTEAFF. Full variable domain (rest looked up from reference TRBV7-9 and TRBJ1-1): DTGVSQNPRHKITKRGQNVTFRCDPISEHNRLYWYRQTLGQGPEFLTYFQNEAQLEKSRLLSDRFSAERPKGSFSTLEIQRTEQGDSAMYLCASSLPAQGSTEAFFGQGTRLTVV.

CDR3 sequence (DNA): TGTGCCAGCAGCATTAACTATGGCTACACCTTC. This encodes CASSINYGYTF. This rearrangement joins TRBV6-5 to TRBJ1-2; D call uncertain. Germline V gene lookup returns CDR1 MNHEY and CDR2 SVGAGI. The CDR3 sequence is 11 residues long. The germline V and J ends were trimmed by 6 bases and 1 base, with 3 bases remaining between them.

The chain recombines TRBV18 with TRBJ2-2, with TRBD1 matching 7 bases. V lost 3 bases, J lost 4 bases, and 2 bases stayed unmatched. This CDR3 spans 14 amino acids. Looked up from germline, CDR1 is KGHSH and CDR2 is LQKENI. DNA of the CDR3: TGTGCCAGCTCACCGGACAGGATCACCGGGGAGCTGTTTTTT. This translates into CASSPDRITGELFF.

The chain employs TRBV29-1 and TRBJ1-2; perhaps TRBD1 as D (6 bases). Deletions cut 8 bases from V and 4 bases from J, with 14 bases between. The V gene's germline CDR1 is SQVTM and CDR2 ANQGSEA. The CDR3 loop spans 12 amino acids. The DNA of the CDR3 is TGCAGCCATGGGGGGGCCGGCTATGGCTACACCTTC. Encoded protein: CSHGGAGYGYTF.

The rearrangement links TRBV18 to TRBJ1-2; possible D gene TRBD1, 5 bases. This CDR3 is 13 amino acids long. V was trimmed by 3 bases and J by 6 bases, leaving 11 bases between them. Per germline, CDR1 KGHSH and CDR2 LQKENI. CDR3 protein: CASSPQGYDGYTF. The CDR3 DNA reads as TGTGCCAGCTCACCGCAGGGATATGATGGCTACACCTTC.

V gene TRBV5-4 combines with J gene TRBJ1-1; 9 nucleotides agree with TRBD1. The CDR3 covers 13 residues. Germline V CDR1 and CDR2: SGHNT, YYREEE (reference sequence). V was clipped by 6 bases and J by 3 bases; unmatched bases: 3. This CDR3 is CASNWDRDTEAFF. CDR3 bases: TGTGCCAGCAACTGGGACAGGGACACTGAAGCTTTCTTT.

The J gene is TRBJ2-7, the V gene TRBV19; 8 bases align to TRBD1. Germline V gives CDR1 LNHDA, CDR2 SQIVND (reference sequence). Trimming removed 0 bases from V and 2 bases from J; junction bases left unmatched: 15. The CDR3 contains 19 residues. The CDR3 nucleotides are TGTGCCAGTAGTATAGATCGCTCTGGGAGGACAGGGATTACCTACGAGCAGTACTTC. It yields the protein CASSIDRSGRTGITYEQYF.